This T cell receptor (beta chain) was sequenced in a study of beta chain features in type 1 diabetes. Since all of the isolated RNA was reverse transcribed, expressed TCRB transcripts were what got sequenced. Some clones are missing from TCRdb's copy, which holds only in-frame ones; the method was immunoSEQ multiplex PCR. The table records fewer than 150,000 clones, less than 9% of them present only once. This clone was found a few times. Its target is not known. After removal of 6 bases from V and 5 bases from J, the junction contained 9 bases not matched to a gene. From germline, CDR1 is KGHSH and CDR2 LQKENI. CDR3 length: 16 residues. Findings and limits, study-wide: Naive, central memory and Treg TCRB repertoires appeared more alike in patients than in healthy donors. The study found fewer insertions and more deletions at VDJ junctions in type 1 diabetes patients.

The clonotype comes from a woman in her thirties in good health. Input material: central memory CD4+ T cells from blood. The chain is built from TRBV18 and TRBJ1-5; 11 bases match TRBD1. CDR3 sequence (DNA): TGTGCCAGCTCCCGGGACAGGGGGTCAAATGATCAGCCCCAGCATTTT. It encodes CASSRDRGSNDQPQHF.